This record covers a single T cell receptor (beta chain). The antigen is undetermined. This CDR3 has 13 residues. V was trimmed by 2 bases and J by 9 bases, leaving 11 bases between them. CDR1 is LGHNT and CDR2 is FRNRAP in the germline V gene. Researchers prepared the TCRbeta library using unique molecular identifiers, the study reports. TCRdb processed the PCR reads anew with MiXCR; each CDR3 protein has one entry. The sample has more than 200,000 distinct CDR3 sequences, about 24% seen once. This specimen belongs to a study of T-cell reconstitution after alpha-beta-depleted transplantation in children. Findings of the study overall: Surviving recipient T cells and thymic progenitors accounted for the high day-60 TCRbeta diversity observed in some patients.

This receptor was obtained from a female patient younger than 10 who had a stem cell transplant for congenital amegakaryocytic thrombocytopenia, so the T cells may come from the graft donor. This sequence joins TRBV12-5 and TRBJ2-1; either TRBD1 or TRBD2 may fit D (5 bases each). The source material was PBMCs, mostly from graft donor cells, sampled 360 days after TCRalphabeta/CD19-depleted stem cell transplant. CDR3 amino acids: CASGLSAGSEQFF. The CDR3 DNA follows: TGTGCTAGTGGTTTGAGTGCAGGGAGTGAGCAGTTCTTC.